This is a list of T cell receptor beta chains from one sample in a study of cytomegalovirus exposure and HLA in healthy donors. Generated by immunoSEQ multiplex PCR, the TCRdb table keeps only in-frame clones and is missing some. The data show fewer than 100,000 clones, around 73% seen once. Source material: PBMCs. These receptors all come from a woman aged 60 to 75 in good health and CMV-seronegative. Each CDR3 is given with its conserved first and last residue. The D gene is left open where the match is weak.

d_call j_call v_call cdr3_aa
TRBD1 TRBJ2-7 TRBV19 CASSTPGQGRYEQYF
TRBD1 TRBJ1-1 TRBV10-3 CAIRGQGETEAFF
TRBD1 TRBJ2-5 TRBV5-1 CASSLTGGAKTQYF
- TRBJ1-2 TRBV7-8 CASSLMQGNYGYTF
TRBD1 TRBJ1-1 TRBV19 CASSSTGDTEAFF
- TRBJ2-7 TRBV20-1 CSALLWSEQYF
- TRBJ1-3 TRBV5-1 CASSSAAGNTIYF
TRBD2 TRBJ2-2 TRBV5-1 CATREDPNTGELFF
- TRBJ2-2 TRBV12-5 CASGLGRGAGTGELFF
- TRBJ2-5 TRBV21-1 CVSSKRETQYF
- TRBJ1-1 TRBV2 CASNQVLTEAFF
TRBD1 TRBJ1-3 TRBV6-5 CASSFQGAGNTIYF
- TRBJ2-6 TRBV7-9 CASSLVLSGANVLTF
- TRBJ2-4 TRBV15 CATSSPYEDKNIQYF
TRBD2 TRBJ2-5 TRBV18 CASSPASGQETQYF
- TRBJ1-5 TRBV28 CASSLRPDTVNQPQHF
TRBD2 TRBJ2-1 TRBV7-2 CASSRGAGESEQFF
TRBD1 TRBJ1-1 TRBV18 CASSLGGGLNTEAFF
TRBD1 TRBJ2-1 TRBV7-9 CASSQGTALLNNEQFF
TRBD2 TRBJ2-1 TRBV28 CASSFGLAGRNEQFF
TRBD1 TRBJ2-5 TRBV7-9 CASSQTGGSVETQYF
- TRBJ1-4 TRBV14 CASSQLSAREQKLFF
- TRBJ2-1 TRBV5-6 CASSLVHGSNEQFF
TRBD2 TRBJ2-7 TRBV11-2 CASSPLAGGHEQYF
- TRBJ1-1 TRBV6-6 CASARDTEAFF
- TRBJ1-1 TRBV6-1 CASNRGGNTEAFF
TRBD2 TRBJ2-7 TRBV5-1 CASSLSLGLGDYEQYF
- TRBJ2-3 TRBV27 CASSLTEGDTQYF
- TRBJ2-7 TRBV14 CASSQGEKQYF
- TRBJ2-3 TRBV28 CATSEGVTDTQYF
- TRBJ1-1 TRBV19 CASSLTGNTEAFF
- TRBJ2-5 TRBV7-2 CASSPGLRKETQYF
TRBD1 TRBJ2-3 TRBV7-9 CASSSDRLTDTQYF
TRBD1 TRBJ2-5 TRBV18 CASSPPRTGDRVETQYF
- TRBJ1-1 TRBV27 CASSSNAGRLAFF
TRBD1 TRBJ1-2 TRBV18 CASGLTGRRYGYTF
- TRBJ1-3 TRBV30 CACTIVAGGNTIYF
TRBD1 TRBJ2-7 TRBV5-1 CASSLGTGTDRAEQYF
- TRBJ1-1 TRBV4-3 CASSQDSFLVTEAFF
- TRBJ1-1 TRBV4-3 CASSEYGGNTEAFF
TRBD2 TRBJ2-3 TRBV13 CASIAGGETDTQYF
TRBD1 TRBJ1-1 TRBV4-3 CASSHSRTGNTEAFF